Here is one T cell receptor (beta chain) with its context. This entry belongs to a study of cytomegalovirus exposure and HLA in healthy donors. Clones were sequenced by immunoSEQ multiplex PCR, and TCRdb holds only the in-frame ones, with some missing. Of 100,000 to 150,000 clones in the sample, roughly 89% are singletons; the top ten hold approximately 1.1%. The J segment lost 5 bases and the V segment lost 11 bases, leaving 10 bases of the junction unmatched. The germline CDR1 and CDR2 sequences are LGHNA and YSLEER. This CDR3 comprises 13 residues. The J gene is TRBJ2-7, the V gene TRBV4-3, with 9 positions matching TRBD2. This clonotype originated in a woman between 18 and 30 years old in good health and CMV-seronegative. The sample was PBMCs. The DNA of the CDR3 is TGCGCCGGACCGGGACTAGCATATCACGAGCAGTACTTC. It specifies CAGPGLAYHEQYF.